A single sample gave rise to the 19 T cell receptor beta chains below, sequenced in a study of blood T cell repertoires in COVID-19. Assay: immunoSEQ multiplex PCR; the TCRdb copy retains only in-frame clones and omits some. The table has fewer than 50,000 clones, around 86% seen once; the top ten hold roughly 14%. The specimen sequenced was peripheral blood. These receptors all stem from a human donor in a cohort sampled during active COVID-19.

This CDR3 reads CASNTRAISYGYTF. The CDR3, as DNA: TGTGCCAGTAACACTAGGGCTATAAGCTATGGCTACACCTTC. The J gene is TRBJ1-2, the V gene TRBV19; D ambiguous. The CDR3 length is 14 residues. V gave up 7 bases and J gave up 4 bases, with 16 bases separating them. Germline CDR1 is LNHDA and CDR2 is SQIVND (reference sequence).

The rearrangement uses TRBV7-8 and TRBJ2-3; D remains unclear. In germline, CDR1 is SGHVS, CDR2 FQNEAQ. The CDR3 runs 15 residues. Trimming stripped 4 bases from V and 1 base from J, with 12 bases between. As DNA, the CDR3 is TGTGCCAGCAGCTCGCGGCCTCTTGGCACAGATACGCAGTATTTT. This gives the protein CASSSRPLGTDTQYF. Variable domain in full (rest from reference TRBV7-8 and TRBJ2-3): GAGVSQSPRYKVAKRGQDVALRCDPISGHVSLFWYQQALGQGPEFLTYFQNEAQLDKSGLPSDRFFAERPEGSVSTLKIQRTQQEDSAVYLCASSSRPLGTDTQYFGPGTRLTVL.

V is TRBV5-1 and J is TRBJ2-1, with TRBD2 matching 7 bases. Germline loops: CDR1 SGHRS, CDR2 YFSETQ. With V trimmed by 4 bases and J by 5 bases, 12 bases remained unmatched. CDR3 length equals 16 residues. CDR3 sequence reads: CASSPGRAGPHNEQFF. As DNA, the CDR3 is TGCGCCAGCAGCCCGGGGCGAGCGGGGCCCCACAATGAGCAGTTCTTC.

V is TRBV10-3 and J is TRBJ1-5; maybe TRBD1 (6 bases). This CDR3 comprises 17 residues. Germline V gives CDR1 ENHRY, CDR2 SYGVKD. V lost 1 base and J 0 bases, leaving 13 bases between the germline ends. The CDR3 DNA follows: TGTGCCATCAGTGAGTTTGACAGGCGAAATAGCAATCAGCCCCAGCATTTT. This codes for CAISEFDRRNSNQPQHF.

The V call is TRBV6-5, the J call TRBJ2-7; D possibly corresponds to TRBD1 (6 bases). The CDR3 runs to 16 residues. Trimming stripped 6 bases from V and 5 bases from J, with 23 bases between. Germline-derived CDR1 and CDR2 are MNHEY and SVGAGI. The CDR3 DNA sequence: TGTGCCAGCAGGTACCGTTCCGGGACACCGGCAAACGAGCAGTACTTC. The encoded protein is CASRYRSGTPANEQYF.

This rearrangement joins TRBV29-1 to TRBJ1-1; D gene ambiguous. V lost 0 bases to trimming and J lost 4 bases, with 12 bases between them. The germline V gene encodes CDR1 SQVTM and CDR2 ANQGSEA. This CDR3 contains 14 residues. The CDR3 protein is CSVEDRIDGTEAFF. As DNA, the CDR3 is TGCAGCGTTGAAGACAGGATCGATGGCACTGAAGCTTTCTTT.

The rearrangement uses TRBV19 and TRBJ1-6; TRBD1 agrees at 9 bases. CDR3 length equals 15 residues. The V and J ends lost 5 bases and 9 bases, in that order; junction bases with no gene match: 8. CDR1 and CDR2 from the germline V gene are LNHDA and SQIVND (reference sequence). DNA of the CDR3: TGTGCCAGTAGTGATACCGGGACAGGGAGTTCACCCCTCCACTTT. Translated: CASSDTGTGSSPLHF.

J is TRBJ1-2 and V is TRBV5-1; D is perhaps TRBD1 (6 bases). The CDR3 has 14 amino acids. With 0 bases removed from V and 3 bases from J, the gap between germline ends came to 9 bases. The germline gives CDR1 SGHRS, CDR2 YFSETQ. DNA of the CDR3: TGCGCCAGCAGCTTGGCACAGGGTGACTATGGCTACACCTTC. Protein product: CASSLAQGDYGYTF.

The rearrangement links TRBV27 to TRBJ2-3; 7 nucleotides align to TRBD2. In germline, CDR1 is MNHEY, CDR2 SMNVEV (reference sequence). The V and J ends lost 2 bases and 2 bases, in that order; junction bases with no gene match: 4. This CDR3 has 15 amino acids. The CDR3: CASSLRAGDTDTQYF. For the CDR3, the DNA is TGTGCCAGCAGTTTACGTGCGGGAGACACAGATACGCAGTATTTT.

The genes are TRBV10-3 and TRBJ1-2; perhaps TRBD1 as D (5 bases). The CDR3 consists of 12 residues. Trimming cost V 4 bases and J 4 bases, with 7 bases left between them. The V gene's germline CDR1 is ENHRY and CDR2 SYGVKD. In DNA form, the CDR3 reads TGTGCCATCAGTGTGGGGGGCTATGGCTACACCTTC. Residues: CAISVGGYGYTF.

This sequence joins TRBV7-8 and TRBJ1-2; 8 nucleotides agree with TRBD1. The V and J ends lost 2 bases and 2 bases, in that order; junction bases with no gene match: 7. The germline V gene has CDR1 SGHVS and CDR2 FQNEAQ. The CDR3 is 16 amino acids. CDR3 region: CASSLSAGGLNYGYTF. Written as DNA, the CDR3 is TGTGCCAGCAGCTTATCGGCAGGGGGCCTCAACTATGGCTACACCTTC.

The chain has TRBV5-1 and TRBJ2-1, with 11 bases matching TRBD2. Germline-derived CDR1 and CDR2 are SGHRS and YFSETQ. V dropped 4 bases and J dropped 3; count of bases not matched to a gene: 6. The CDR3 has 16 residues. The chain's CDR3 is CASSGLAGGHYNEQFF. The CDR3 region has the DNA TGCGCCAGCAGCGGGCTAGCGGGAGGTCACTACAATGAGCAGTTCTTC. The whole variable domain, remainder taken from reference TRBV5-1 and TRBJ2-1, is KAGVTQTPRYLIKTRGQQVTLSCSPISGHRSVSWYQQTPGQGLQFLFEYFSETQRNKGNFPGRFSGRQFSNSRSEMNVSTLELGDSALYLCASSGLAGGHYNEQFFGPGTRLTVL.

This sequence joins TRBV3-1 (or the pseudogene TRBV3-2) and TRBJ1-1; D perhaps matches TRBD1 (5 bases). This CDR3 spans 14 amino acids. V gave up 7 bases and J gave up 1 base, with 13 bases separating them. Germline loops: CDR1 LGHDT, CDR2 YNNKEL (reference sequence). CDR3 in amino acids: CASTRGGENTEAFF. The CDR3 DNA reads TGTGCCAGCACTCGGGGGGGGGAGAACACTGAAGCTTTCTTT.

The CDR3 region is CASSQVDPHPSPGQPQHF. The CDR3 nucleotides read TGCGCCAGCAGCCAAGTTGATCCCCACCCATCCCCGGGTCAGCCCCAGCATTTT. V and J are TRBV4-1 and TRBJ1-5, with no clear D. Trimming left V 1 base short and J 6 bases short, with 22 bases between. The CDR3 has 18 amino acids. The germline V gene has CDR1 MGHRA and CDR2 YSYEKL.

This chain joins TRBV27 and TRBJ2-1, with D hard to call. Germline V gives CDR1 MNHEY, CDR2 SMNVEV (reference sequence). Trimming pared 6 bases from V and 7 bases from J, leaving 13 bases between. CDR3 length: 13 residues. Here the CDR3 reads CASSFSQWNEQFF. CDR3 DNA sequence: TGTGCCAGCAGCTTTTCCCAGTGGAATGAGCAGTTCTTC.

This chain uses TRBV2 with TRBJ1-2, with TRBD1 matching over 7 bases. Germline values: CDR1 SNHLY, CDR2 FYNNEI. V shed 5 bases and J 2 bases; nucleotides not matched to a gene: 14. CDR3 size: 17 residues. The DNA for the CDR3 is TGTGCCAGCAGTTTGGTCGACAGGGCCAGTACCAACTATGGCTACACCTTC. It yields the protein CASSLVDRASTNYGYTF.

V and J are TRBV4-2 and TRBJ2-5, with TRBD2 identical over 13 bases. Trimming cost V 1 base and J 5 bases; bases outside gene matches: 7. The germline V gene has CDR1 LGHNA and CDR2 YNFKEQ. The CDR3 totals 17 residues. The CDR3, as DNA: TGTGCCAGCAGCCAAGTAGGACTAGCGGGGGCGGGGGAGACCCAGTACTTC. It translates to CASSQVGLAGAGETQYF.

The chain is built from TRBV6-5 and TRBJ2-1; D might be TRBD2 (6 bases). The germline V gene encodes CDR1 MNHEY and CDR2 SVGAGI. The CDR3 contains 14 residues. V was trimmed by 6 bases and J by 7 bases, leaving 16 bases between them. DNA of the CDR3: TGTGCCAGCAGGACTAGTTTTCGGACGAATGAGCAGTTCTTC. Amino acids: CASRTSFRTNEQFF.

V is TRBV7-2 and J is TRBJ2-7, with TRBD1 matching 7 bases. From germline, CDR1 is SGHTA and CDR2 FQGNSA. The CDR3 sequence is 14 residues long. The V gene end was trimmed by 5 bases and the J gene end by 2 bases; junction bases not matched to a gene: 6. For the CDR3, the DNA is TGTGCCAGCAGCCCGAGGGACAGAGCCTACGAGCAGTACTTC. This translates into CASSPRDRAYEQYF.